Below, 32 T cell receptor beta chains from the same sample are listed, as sequenced in a study of T cell clones after liver transplantation (dated by TCRdb to the late 2010s). Library method: the immunoSEQ multiplex PCR assay. TCRdb holds this immuneACCESS table with in-frame rearrangements only. Some clones are missing; in checked studies, unresolved V genes explain under half, and the rest has no known cause. This sample comprises fewer than 85,000 clones, approximately 80% of them detected only once. 0.79% of the sample lies in the top ten. Sequenced material: CD4+ T cells from blood, taken 12 months after liver transplant. The receptor set was obtained from a human patient who received a liver transplant. Post transplant, some T cells may arise from the graft donor.

V is TRBV7-9 and J is TRBJ2-7; possibly TRBD1 for D (5 bases). Trimming took 0 bases from V and 3 from J, leaving 12 bases between them. The CDR3 covers 15 residues. Germline lookup yields CDR1 SEHNR and CDR2 FQNEAQ (reference sequence). The CDR3 sequence: CASSLATTANYEQYF. CDR3 nucleotide sequence: TGTGCCAGCAGCTTAGCGACGACAGCAAACTACGAGCAGTACTTC.

This clone was observed a single time. The chain combines TRBV6-6 with TRBJ2-3, with D tentatively TRBD2 (6 bases). The CDR3 totals 14 residues. Germline CDR1 MNHNY, CDR2 SVGAGI (reference sequence). Trimming stripped 2 bases from V and 5 bases from J, with 11 bases between. The CDR3 protein is CASSYGGVGDTQYF. The CDR3, as DNA: TGTGCCAGCAGTTACGGAGGGGTCGGAGATACGCAGTATTTT.

The chain couples TRBV7-9 to TRBJ2-1; D ambiguous. CDR3 length: 11 residues. Per the germline V gene, CDR1 is SEHNR and CDR2 is FQNEAQ (reference sequence). Trimming cost V 6 bases and J 6 bases, with 6 bases left between them. CDR3: CASSPINEQFF. CDR3 coding DNA: TGTGCCAGCAGTCCTATCAATGAGCAGTTCTTC.

The chain carries TRBV19 and TRBJ2-6, with D tentatively TRBD1 or TRBD2 (6 bases each). The CDR3 extends over 18 amino acids. Germline V gene data show CDR1 as LNHDA and CDR2 as SQIVND (reference sequence). The V end lost 5 bases, the J end lost 5 bases, and 22 bases lay between the germline ends. CDR3 sequence reads: CASSYCGTNQSRANVLTF. CDR3 nucleotide sequence: TGTGCCAGTAGTTATTGCGGGACAAATCAAAGTCGGGCCAACGTCCTGACTTTC.

V gene TRBV7-2 combines with J gene TRBJ2-1; TRBD2 aligns across 10 bases. J lost 7 bases, V lost 5 bases, and 5 bases had no gene match. The CDR3 is 14 amino acids. Germline loops: CDR1 SGHTA, CDR2 FQGNSA. The CDR3 reads CASSPGLATNEQFF. For the CDR3, the DNA is TGTGCCAGCAGCCCGGGACTAGCGACAAATGAGCAGTTCTTC. Using reference TRBV7-2 and TRBJ2-1 for the parts outside the CDR3, the full variable domain is GAGVSQSPSNKVTEKGKDVELRCDPISGHTALYWYRQSLGQGLEFLIYFQGNSAPDKSGLPSDRFSAERTGGSVSTLTIQRTQQEDSAVYLCASSPGLATNEQFFGPGTRLTVL.

J is TRBJ2-2 and V is TRBV7-7; D remains unclear. V lost 4 bases and J 5 bases, leaving 8 bases between the germline ends. The CDR3 sequence is 13 residues long. Germline CDR1 reads SSHAT; CDR2 reads FNYEAQ (reference sequence). The CDR3 DNA is TGTGCCAGCAGCTCCGGATCGACCGGGGAGCTGTTTTTT. Protein sequence: CASSSGSTGELFF.

This rearrangement joins TRBV7-2 to TRBJ2-1; 7 bases line up with TRBD2. The V segment lost 3 bases and the J segment 0 bases; nucleotides outside the gene matches: 8. The CDR3 has 17 residues. The germline CDR1 and CDR2 sequences are SGHTA and FQGNSA. The CDR3 coding sequence is TGTGCCAGCAGCTTCAACGGGAGGTTGAGCTCCTACAATGAGCAGTTCTTC. It yields the protein CASSFNGRLSSYNEQFF.

This clone was counted once. The chain uses TRBV7-9 and TRBJ2-1; a weak D match, TRBD1 (5 bases). The germline gives CDR1 SEHNR, CDR2 FQNEAQ (reference sequence). This CDR3 spans 18 amino acids. V gave up 7 bases and J gave up 5 bases, with 27 bases separating them. CDR3 protein: CASTLGRQGVIVDNEQFF. DNA of the CDR3: TGTGCCAGCACTCTCGGGCGGCAAGGGGTCATCGTCGACAATGAGCAGTTCTTC.

This clone was counted a single time. The V call is TRBV29-1, the J call TRBJ1-2; 9 bases are a match to TRBD1. The junction had 13 bases not matched to a gene; V was cut back by 7 bases and J by 4 bases. The germline V gene encodes CDR1 SQVTM and CDR2 ANQGSEA. This CDR3 is built from 15 residues. CDR3 in amino acids: CSAITGTGTPYGYTF. The CDR3 coding sequence is TGCAGCGCCATCACCGGGACAGGGACCCCCTATGGCTACACCTTC.

Comments on this clone: The sample holds other DNA sequences that translate to the same CDR3. The rearrangement uses TRBV18 and TRBJ1-1; 8 bases are shared with TRBD1. The junction had 7 bases not matched to a gene; V was cut back by 5 bases and J by 11 bases. The CDR3 has 12 amino acids. Germline V lookup: CDR1 KGHSH, CDR2 LQKENI. CDR3 region: CASSTGQGEAFF. In nucleotides, the CDR3 is TGTGCCAGCTCAACAGGACAGGGAGAGGCTTTCTTT.

V and J are TRBV6-5 and TRBJ1-1, with 8 bases that match TRBD1. The CDR3 has 14 residues. Germline V lookup: CDR1 MNHEY, CDR2 SVGAGI. The J segment lost 1 base and the V segment lost 2 bases, leaving 0 bases of the junction unmatched. For the CDR3, the DNA is TGTGCCAGCAGTTACGGGACAGGGAACACTGAAGCTTTCTTT. Translation: CASSYGTGNTEAFF.

The J gene is TRBJ2-5, the V gene TRBV7-9; TRBD2 might be the D (5 bases). The DNA end is more similar to TRBJ2-7, so the J call may be wrong. This CDR3 comprises 14 residues. Looked up from germline, CDR1 is SEHNR and CDR2 is FQNEAQ (reference sequence). CDR3 sequence reads: CASSFSSGSGEQYF. The CDR3 DNA is TGTGCCAGCAGCTTCTCAAGTGGGAGTGGCGAGCAGTACTTC.

J is TRBJ1-4 and V is TRBV11-2, with unresolved D. V was pared by 2 bases and J by 11 bases, with 18 bases between. Germline CDR1 reads SGHAT; CDR2 reads FQNNGV. This CDR3 has 15 residues. The CDR3, as DNA: TGTGCCAGCAGCTTACGACTCTCCCAGTCGGGGAAACTGTTTTTT. It encodes CASSLRLSQSGKLFF.

The V call is TRBV30, the J call TRBJ1-1; 7 bases line up with TRBD1. CDR1 is GTSNPN and CDR2 is SVGIG in the germline V gene (reference sequence). This CDR3 spans 12 amino acids. The V and J ends lost 2 bases and 9 bases, in that order; junction bases with no gene match: 6. DNA of the CDR3: TGTGCCTGGAGTCCAGGGGGTACCCAAGCTTTCTTT. Translation: CAWSPGGTQAFF.

This chain connects TRBV7-2 to TRBJ2-7; tentative D call: TRBD1 (6 bases). From germline, CDR1 is SGHTA and CDR2 FQGNSA. The CDR3 length is 17 residues. Trimming took 4 bases from V and 3 from J, leaving 22 bases between them. CDR3 sequence: CASSSLGGGGAGYEQYF. CDR3 DNA sequence: TGTGCCAGCAGCTCCCTAGGTGGGGGCGGAGCCGGCTACGAGCAGTACTTC.

CDR3: CASSLGQRLRNTEAFF. In nucleotides, the CDR3 is TGTGCCAGCAGTTTGGGACAGCGACTAAGAAACACTGAAGCTTTCTTT. J is TRBJ1-1 and V is TRBV28; TRBD1 matches at 7 bases. The CDR3 loop spans 16 amino acids. Germline loops: CDR1 MDHEN, CDR2 SYDVKM. V gave up 3 bases and J gave up 2 bases; unmatched junction bases: 9.

The chain links TRBV18 to TRBJ1-1, with D maybe TRBD1 (6 bases). Looked up from germline, CDR1 is KGHSH and CDR2 is LQKENI. Trimming cost V 3 bases and J 1 base, with 18 bases left between them. There are 17 residues in the CDR3. CDR3 residues: CASSPQPRGQKNTEAFF. DNA of the CDR3: TGTGCCAGCTCACCTCAACCACGAGGACAGAAGAACACTGAAGCTTTCTTT.

V usage is TRBV7-6 and J usage is TRBJ1-2; possible D gene TRBD1, 6 bases. The CDR3 covers 14 residues. Trimming shortened V by 5 bases and J by 7 bases, and 17 bases separated the two germline ends. From germline, CDR1 is SGHVS and CDR2 FNYEAQ. The CDR3 DNA is TGTGCCAGCAGCCCCGATACAGGGAGGGGTGGCTACACCTTC. Its protein is CASSPDTGRGGYTF. Full variable domain (missing parts from reference TRBV7-6 and TRBJ1-2): GAGVSQSPRYKVTKRGQDVALRCDPISGHVSLYWYRQALGQGPEFLTYFNYEAQQDKSGLPNDRFSAERPEGSISTLTIQRTEQRDSAMYRCASSPDTGRGGYTFGSGTRLTVV.

This chain uses TRBV28 with TRBJ1-5, with 7 bases lining up with TRBD1. Germline values: CDR1 MDHEN, CDR2 SYDVKM. The ends lost 3 bases at V and 7 bases at J; junction bases unmatched: 6. The CDR3 runs 14 residues. The CDR3 spells CASSLPQGDQPQHF. The DNA for the CDR3 is TGTGCCAGCAGTTTGCCTCAGGGGGACCAGCCCCAGCATTTT.

The chain links TRBV7-9 to TRBJ2-3; the match to TRBD2 covers 8 bases. V lost 4 bases and J lost 0; bases outside the gene matches: 9. This CDR3 contains 17 residues. Germline CDR1 and CDR2: SEHNR and FQNEAQ (reference sequence). CDR3 amino acids: CASSSYHTSGSTDTQYF. The DNA for the CDR3 is TGTGCCAGCAGCTCCTATCACACTAGCGGTAGCACAGATACGCAGTATTTT. Full variable domain (outside the CDR3, taken from reference TRBV7-9 and TRBJ2-3): DTGVSQNPRHKITKRGQNVTFRCDPISEHNRLYWYRQTLGQGPEFLTYFQNEAQLEKSRLLSDRFSAERPKGSFSTLEIQRTEQGDSAMYLCASSSYHTSGSTDTQYFGPGTRLTVL.

The rearrangement uses TRBV27 and TRBJ2-7; D possibly matches TRBD1 or TRBD2 (5 bases each). CDR1 is MNHEY, CDR2 SMNVEV, per germline (reference sequence). The germline V and J ends were trimmed by 6 bases and 0 bases, with 15 bases remaining between them. The CDR3 totals 15 residues. The CDR3: CASRRDPLSSYEQYF. The DNA of the CDR3 is TGTGCCAGCAGACGGGACCCTCTAAGCTCCTACGAGCAGTACTTC.

The rearrangement uses TRBV7-8 and TRBJ2-2; unclear D gene. The CDR3 consists of 15 residues. CDR1 and CDR2 from the germline V gene are SGHVS and FQNEAQ. Trimming shortened V by 5 bases and J by 0 bases, and 10 bases separated the two germline ends. In nucleotides, the CDR3 is TGTGCCAGCAGCCACCTAAGGGCGAACACCGGGGAGCTGTTTTTT. It encodes CASSHLRANTGELFF.

The V call is TRBV2, the J call TRBJ2-1; 9 bases are shared with TRBD2. This CDR3 has 15 amino acids. The germline V gene encodes CDR1 SNHLY and CDR2 FYNNEI. With 7 bases clipped from V and 4 bases from J, the junction kept 8 bases outside the gene matches. CDR3 region: CASTPQLAGYNEQFF. The DNA for the CDR3 is TGTGCCAGCACCCCCCAGCTAGCGGGGTACAATGAGCAGTTCTTC.

V gene TRBV15 combines with J gene TRBJ1-1, with D maybe TRBD1 (6 bases). The CDR3 length is 13 residues. Germline assignment: CDR1 LNHNV and CDR2 YYDKDF (reference sequence). The ends were cut back, 8 bases at V and 4 bases at J, with 14 bases in the middle. The CDR3 region has the DNA TGTGCCACCTATGAGGGGGAGGGCACTGAAGCTTTCTTT. It is translated as CATYEGEGTEAFF.

The genes are TRBV5-1 and TRBJ2-5, with 9 bases matching TRBD1. The CDR3 has 15 residues. V lost 2 bases to trimming and J lost 2 bases; unmatched junction nucleotides: 4. Per the germline V gene, CDR1 is SGHRS and CDR2 is YFSETQ. DNA for the CDR3: TGCGCCAGCAGCTTCGCCGGGACAGGGCAAGAGACCCAGTACTTC. It codes for CASSFAGTGQETQYF.

This clone was detected only a few times. The chain has TRBV2 and TRBJ2-7; D perhaps matches TRBD1 (5 bases). Germline CDR1 reads SNHLY; CDR2 reads FYNNEI. The CDR3 is 12 amino acids. Trimming stripped 2 bases from V and 6 bases from J, with 8 bases between. Here the CDR3 DNA reads TGTGCCAGCAGTGAAAGGCAGGGCGAGCAGTACTTC. This codes for CASSERQGEQYF. The whole variable domain, remainder taken from reference TRBV2 and TRBJ2-7, is EPEVTQTPSHQVTQMGQEVILRCVPISNHLYFYWYRQILGQKVEFLVSFYNNEISEKSEIFDDQFSVERPDGSNFTLKIRSTKLEDSAMYFCASSERQGEQYFGPGTRLTVT.

This clone has more than one count but fewer than ten. This chain joins TRBV5-1 and TRBJ1-1; D unclear. The germline gives CDR1 SGHRS, CDR2 YFSETQ. The CDR3 spans 15 residues. The V and J ends lost 1 base and 3 bases respectively, with 13 bases between them. The CDR3: CASSLRVGWDTEAFF. The CDR3 coding sequence is TGCGCCAGCAGCTTGCGGGTGGGATGGGACACTGAAGCTTTCTTT.

The genes are TRBV19 and TRBJ1-1; possible D gene TRBD1, 5 bases. The CDR3 sequence is 18 residues long. V was cut by 3 bases and J by 0 bases, with 20 bases left in between. Germline CDR1 is LNHDA and CDR2 is SQIVND (reference sequence). CDR3 amino acids: CASSISSRPGRMNTEAFF. The CDR3 coding sequence is TGTGCCAGTAGTATCTCTTCCCGCCCAGGGCGGATGAACACTGAAGCTTTCTTT.

The table lists this clone with a count of one. The V call is TRBV9, the J call TRBJ2-7, with 10 bases aligning to TRBD2. The V and J ends lost 0 bases and 2 bases, in that order; junction bases with no gene match: 8. The CDR3 is 17 residues long. The germline V gene has CDR1 SGDLS and CDR2 YYNGEE. This CDR3 is CASSVGLAGEGPYEQYF. As DNA, the CDR3 is TGTGCCAGCAGCGTAGGCCTAGCGGGAGAAGGGCCCTACGAGCAGTACTTC.

The chain carries TRBV5-4 and TRBJ2-1; TRBD2 aligns across 11 bases. The V gene's germline CDR1 is SGHNT and CDR2 YYREEE (reference sequence). After removal of 1 base from V and 4 bases from J, the junction contained 1 base not matched to a gene. This CDR3 has 15 amino acids. The chain's CDR3 is CASSLTSGGYNEQFF. The CDR3 DNA reads TGTGCCAGCAGCTTGACTAGCGGGGGTTACAATGAGCAGTTCTTC.

This clone was detected ten times or more. The chain recombines TRBV14 with TRBJ2-1; TRBD2 aligns across 9 bases. CDR1 is SGHDN and CDR2 is FVKESK in the germline V gene. V lost 5 bases, J lost 8 bases, and 7 bases stayed unmatched. This CDR3 is 14 amino acids long. Here the CDR3 reads CASSYSSGTYEQFF. DNA of the CDR3: TGTGCCAGCAGCTATTCTAGCGGGACATATGAGCAGTTCTTC. Looking up the rest from reference TRBV14 and TRBJ2-1 gives the full variable domain: EAGVTQFPSHSVIEKGQTVTLRCDPISGHDNLYWYRRVMGKEIKFLLHFVKESKQDESGMPNNRFLAERTGGTYSTLKVQPAELEDSGVYFCASSYSSGTYEQFFGPGTRLTVL.

This CDR3 reads CASSLPENIQYF. CDR3 bases: TGTGCCAGCAGTCTACCAGAAAACATTCAGTACTTC. The chain is built from TRBV7-9 and TRBJ2-4; D remains unclear. Germline CDR1 and CDR2: SEHNR and FQNEAQ (reference sequence). The CDR3 loop spans 12 amino acids. V lost 6 bases and J 5 bases, leaving 8 bases between the germline ends.